This TCR beta chain is from a study of T-cell memory formation after mild COVID-19. On this clonotype itself: The antigen is undetermined.

The length of the CDR3 is 14 residues. Germline CDR1 SGHRS, CDR2 YFSETQ. The V and J ends lost 5 bases and 5 bases, in that order; junction bases with no gene match: 9. Study-wide points: Some SARS-CoV-2-responding clones were already detected in memory before infection. CD4+ contracting clones were found mainly in CM and EM, and CD8+ ones in EMRA. Day 15 to 85 contractors were CD4/CD8 balanced; later expanders leaned CD4+.

TCRdb analysed the 5' RACE reads with MiXCR anew, one entry per CDR3 protein. Altogether 450,000 to 650,000 distinct CDR3 sequences are present, 20% being singletons, with the ten largest covering approximately 12%. The chain carries TRBV5-1 and TRBJ1-2; 7 bases map to TRBD1. The source material was PBMCs or a T cell subset sorted from them (not recorded which). The sequence was collected from an adult woman who had mild COVID-19 (a few samples of this study predate the infection). Cell type and time point are not known. The CDR3 DNA reads as TGCGCCAGCAGTCCACAGGGGACGGGGTATGGCTACACCTTC. Protein: CASSPQGTGYGYTF.